These 16 T cell receptor beta chains were sequenced from one sample in a study of T-cell memory formation after mild COVID-19. TCRdb independently ran MiXCR on the 5' RACE reads; one entry per CDR3 protein. The sample includes a few hundred thousand distinct CDR3 sequences, roughly 20% seen only once; the top ten take around 8.4%. The sample was PBMCs or a T cell subset sorted from them (not recorded which). These receptors all come from an adult woman who had mild COVID-19 (a few samples of this study predate the infection). Cell type and time point are not known.

This clonotype was detected only a few times. The chain joins TRBV7-3 to TRBJ2-3, with TRBD1 as a possible D gene (7 bases). The CDR3 runs to 14 residues. V was pared by 8 bases and J by 0 bases, with 12 bases between. Germline CDR1 SGHTA, CDR2 FQGTGA. CDR3 protein: CASQGGSSTDTQYF. In DNA form, the CDR3 reads TGTGCCAGCCAGGGGGGATCTAGCACAGATACGCAGTATTTT.

This chain joins TRBV18 and TRBJ1-2; D unclear. V lost 3 bases and J lost 5, with 19 bases in between. CDR1 and CDR2 from the germline V gene are KGHSH and LQKENI. CDR3 length equals 16 residues. The CDR3 protein is CASSPLSRGGSYGYTF. The CDR3 DNA sequence: TGTGCCAGCTCACCTCTCTCGAGAGGAGGATCTTATGGCTACACCTTC. The complete variable domain, with remaining parts taken from reference TRBV18 and TRBJ1-2, reads NAGVMQNPRHLVRRRGQEARLRCSPMKGHSHVYWYRQLPEEGLKFMVYLQKENIIDESGMPKERFSAEFPKEGPSILRIQQVVRGDSAAYFCASSPLSRGGSYGYTFGSGTRLTVV.

This clonotype was counted a few times. The genes are TRBV7-7 and TRBJ2-2; TRBD2 matches at 8 bases. CDR1 SSHAT and CDR2 FNYEAQ come from the germline V gene (reference sequence). This CDR3 spans 15 amino acids. J lost 8 bases, V lost 3 bases, and 8 bases had no gene match. Here the CDR3 DNA reads TGTGCCAGCAGCTTGGAGCGGGGGACGCGAGGGGAGCTGTTTTTT. Residues: CASSLERGTRGELFF. The full variable domain, in which reference TRBV7-7 and TRBJ2-2 provide the parts outside the CDR3, is GAGVSQSPRYKVTKRGQDVTLRCDPISSHATLYWYQQALGQGPEFLTYFNYEAQPDKSGLPSDRFSAERPEGSISTLTIQRTEQRDSAMYRCASSLERGTRGELFFGEGSRLTVL.

This clonotype was found a few times. V and J are TRBV4-1 and TRBJ1-1, with D possibly being TRBD1 (5 bases). V was trimmed by 0 bases and J by 4 bases, leaving 9 bases between them. Germline V gene data show CDR1 as MGHRA and CDR2 as YSYEKL. CDR3 length: 14 amino acids. The CDR3, as DNA: TGCGCCAGCAGCCAAGATAGGGGTCGCACTGAAGCTTTCTTT. This codes for CASSQDRGRTEAFF.

The chain carries TRBV5-1 and TRBJ2-5; D might be TRBD2 (6 bases). The CDR3 has 15 residues. V lost 5 bases to trimming and J lost 2 bases, with 16 bases between them. Germline V lookup: CDR1 SGHRS, CDR2 YFSETQ. CDR3 amino acids: CASSIEVGGQETQYF. CDR3 bases: TGCGCCAGCAGTATAGAGGTGGGAGGACAAGAGACCCAGTACTTC.

The chain links TRBV20-1 to TRBJ2-7, with D possibly matching TRBD2 (6 bases). The CDR3 has 16 residues. Trimming pared 3 bases from V and 5 bases from J, leaving 23 bases between. The V gene's germline CDR1 is DFQATT and CDR2 SNEGSKA (reference sequence). The CDR3 sequence is CSARGRGDVWEDEQYF. As DNA, the CDR3 is TGCAGTGCTAGGGGAAGAGGGGACGTATGGGAGGACGAGCAGTACTTC.

The chain links TRBV20-1 to TRBJ2-7; 8 bases line up with TRBD2. The CDR3 covers 14 residues. Germline V gives CDR1 DFQATT, CDR2 SNEGSKA (reference sequence). The V and J ends lost 0 bases and 3 bases, in that order; junction bases with no gene match: 4. The CDR3: CSARDPAGGYEQYF. The CDR3 nucleotides are TGCAGTGCTAGAGATCCGGCGGGGGGCTACGAGCAGTACTTC.

The chain combines TRBV7-9 with TRBJ2-7; D gene unclear. This CDR3 contains 12 residues. Germline CDR1 is SEHNR and CDR2 is FQNEAQ (reference sequence). Trimming took 1 base from V and 5 from J, leaving 6 bases between them. CDR3 coding DNA: TGTGCCAGCAGCTTAGGTGCCCACGAGCAGTACTTC. It encodes CASSLGAHEQYF.

This clonotype turned up a few times. V gene TRBV6-6 combines with J gene TRBJ2-7; no reliable D call. Germline lookup yields CDR1 MNHNY and CDR2 SVGAGI (reference sequence). V lost 0 bases and J 5 bases, leaving 5 bases between the germline ends. This CDR3 spans 12 amino acids. The CDR3 here is CASSYSRNEQYF. The CDR3 nucleotides read TGTGCCAGCAGTTACTCGCGGAACGAGCAGTACTTC.

The table lists this clonotype with a few counts. V gene TRBV10-3 combines with J gene TRBJ1-2; D may be TRBD1 (6 bases). Trimming removed 2 bases from V and 4 bases from J, with 11 bases in between. Per the germline V gene, CDR1 is ENHRY and CDR2 is SYGVKD. The CDR3 has 14 amino acids. CDR3 nucleotides: TGTGCCATCAGTGAGCCGACAGGAGTCTATGGCTACACCTTC. It codes for CAISEPTGVYGYTF.

This clonotype occurred a few times. V and J are TRBV20-1 and TRBJ2-4; 7 bases line up with TRBD1. Germline CDR1 DFQATT, CDR2 SNEGSKA (reference sequence). With 3 bases clipped from V and 0 bases from J, the junction kept 2 bases outside the gene matches. The CDR3 consists of 14 residues. The CDR3 here is CSARGQLAKNIQYF. In DNA, the CDR3 is TGCAGTGCTAGGGGACAGCTAGCCAAAAACATTCAGTACTTC.

This clonotype was seen at least ten times. This sequence joins TRBV12-3 or TRBV12-4 and TRBJ1-4; no firm D call. V lost 6 bases and J 8 bases, leaving 7 bases between the germline ends. The CDR3 is 11 residues long. CDR3 sequence (DNA): TGTGCCAGCAGCTTTGGGGAAAAACTGTTTTTT. This encodes CASSFGEKLFF.

This chain joins TRBV9 and TRBJ2-1; D is tentatively TRBD1 or TRBD2 (5 bases each). Per germline, CDR1 SGDLS and CDR2 YYNGEE. Trimming took off 3 bases at V and 4 bases at J, with 11 bases between the two ends. The CDR3 has 14 amino acids. The CDR3 reads CASSGKRTYNEQFF. The CDR3 nucleotides read TGTGCCAGCAGCGGCAAGCGGACATACAATGAGCAGTTCTTC. The complete variable domain, with remaining parts taken from reference TRBV9 and TRBJ2-1, reads DSGVTQTPKHLITATGQRVTLRCSPRSGDLSVYWYQQSLDQGLQFLIQYYNGEERAKGNILERFSAQQFPDLHSELNLSSLELGDSALYFCASSGKRTYNEQFFGPGTRLTVL.

The chain is built from TRBV7-9 and TRBJ2-1; maybe TRBD2 (6 bases). Germline values: CDR1 SEHNR, CDR2 FQNEAQ (reference sequence). The CDR3 runs to 16 residues. Trimming took off 4 bases at V and 2 bases at J, with 15 bases between the two ends. The CDR3 sequence is CASSSATSRAYNEQFF. The CDR3 nucleotides are TGTGCCAGCAGCTCAGCTACTAGCCGAGCCTACAATGAGCAGTTCTTC.

The chain recombines TRBV12-3 or TRBV12-4 with TRBJ2-7; D gene ambiguous. The V end was cut by 9 bases, the J end by 9 bases, with 18 bases between. The CDR3 has 12 amino acids. The DNA for the CDR3 is TGTGCCAGTTCCTCCGTCCCGGACCGGCAGTACTTC. This encodes CASSSVPDRQYF.

The CDR3 reads CASSPSGSGGAGEQYF. Here the CDR3 DNA reads TGTGCCAGCAGCCCAAGCGGGAGTGGAGGGGCCGGCGAGCAGTACTTC. The rearrangement uses TRBV7-9 and TRBJ2-7; 8 nucleotides agree with TRBD2. CDR3 length: 16 residues. Germline CDR1 reads SEHNR; CDR2 reads FQNEAQ (reference sequence). V shed 5 bases and J 6 bases; nucleotides not matched to a gene: 15.